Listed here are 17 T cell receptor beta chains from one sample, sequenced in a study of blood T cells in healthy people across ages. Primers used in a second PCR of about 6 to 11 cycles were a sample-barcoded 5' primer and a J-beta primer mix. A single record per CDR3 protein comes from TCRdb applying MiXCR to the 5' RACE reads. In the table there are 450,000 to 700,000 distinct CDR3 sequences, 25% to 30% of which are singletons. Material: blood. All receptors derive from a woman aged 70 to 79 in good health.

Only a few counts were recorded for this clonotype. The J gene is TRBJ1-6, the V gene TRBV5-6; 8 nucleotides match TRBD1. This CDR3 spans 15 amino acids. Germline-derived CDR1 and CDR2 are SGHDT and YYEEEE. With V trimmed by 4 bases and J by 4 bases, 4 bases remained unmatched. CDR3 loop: CASSLWDRYNSPLHF. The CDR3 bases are TGTGCCAGCAGCCTATGGGACAGGTATAATTCACCCCTCCACTTT.

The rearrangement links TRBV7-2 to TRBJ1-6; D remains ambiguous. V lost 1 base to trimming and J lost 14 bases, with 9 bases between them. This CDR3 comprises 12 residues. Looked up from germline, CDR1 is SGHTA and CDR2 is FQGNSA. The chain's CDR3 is CASSLETRSLHF. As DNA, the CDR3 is TGTGCCAGCAGCTTAGAGACCCGGTCCCTCCACTTT.

The DNA for the CDR3 is TGTGCCAGTAGTATTACCGGGACAGGGTCCTACGAGCAGTACTTC. Its protein product is CASSITGTGSYEQYF. The rearrangement joins TRBV19 to TRBJ2-5, with 9 positions matching TRBD1. The end of the DNA is better explained by TRBJ2-7, so the J call may be wrong. CDR1 and CDR2 from the germline V gene are LNHDA and SQIVND (reference sequence). This CDR3 spans 15 amino acids.

The CDR3 spells CSVEGAQETQYF. The CDR3 DNA reads as TGCAGCGTTGAAGGGGCTCAAGAGACCCAGTACTTC. This rearrangement joins TRBV29-1 to TRBJ2-5; D ambiguous. V was trimmed by 1 base and J by 2 bases, leaving 5 bases between them. The CDR3 has 12 residues. Germline lookup yields CDR1 SQVTM and CDR2 ANQGSEA.

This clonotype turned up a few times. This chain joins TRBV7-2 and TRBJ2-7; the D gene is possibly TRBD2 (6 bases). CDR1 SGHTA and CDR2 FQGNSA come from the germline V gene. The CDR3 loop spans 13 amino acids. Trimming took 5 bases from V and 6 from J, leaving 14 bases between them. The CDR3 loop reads CASSPHRTIEQYF. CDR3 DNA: TGTGCCAGCAGCCCCCATAGGACTATCGAGCAGTACTTC. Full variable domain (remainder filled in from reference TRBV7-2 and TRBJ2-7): GAGVSQSPSNKVTEKGKDVELRCDPISGHTALYWYRQSLGQGLEFLIYFQGNSAPDKSGLPSDRFSAERTGGSVSTLTIQRTQQEDSAVYLCASSPHRTIEQYFGPGTRLTVT.

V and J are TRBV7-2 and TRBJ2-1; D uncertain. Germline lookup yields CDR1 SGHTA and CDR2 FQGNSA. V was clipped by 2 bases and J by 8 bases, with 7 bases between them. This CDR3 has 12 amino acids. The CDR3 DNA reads TGTGCCAGCAGCTTACTAGTGTATGAGCAGTTCTTC. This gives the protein CASSLLVYEQFF.

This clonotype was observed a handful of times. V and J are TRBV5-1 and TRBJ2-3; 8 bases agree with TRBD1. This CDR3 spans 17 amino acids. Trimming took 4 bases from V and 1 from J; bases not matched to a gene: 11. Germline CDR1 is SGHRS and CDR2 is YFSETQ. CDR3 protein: CASSETGDRRGTDTQYF. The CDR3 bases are TGCGCCAGCAGCGAGACGGGGGACAGGCGGGGCACAGATACGCAGTATTTT.

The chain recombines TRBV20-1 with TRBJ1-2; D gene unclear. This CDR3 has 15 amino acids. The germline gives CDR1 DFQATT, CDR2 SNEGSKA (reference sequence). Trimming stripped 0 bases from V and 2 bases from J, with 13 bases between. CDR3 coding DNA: TGCAGTGCTAGAGACATACGGGGAGGAAACTATGGCTACACCTTC. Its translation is CSARDIRGGNYGYTF.

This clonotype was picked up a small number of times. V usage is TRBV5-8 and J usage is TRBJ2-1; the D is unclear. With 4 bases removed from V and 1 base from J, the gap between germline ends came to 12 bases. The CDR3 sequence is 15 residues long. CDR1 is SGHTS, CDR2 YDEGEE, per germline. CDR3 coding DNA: TGTGCCAGCAGCGTCATTACCCGATCCTACAATGAGCAGTTCTTC. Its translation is CASSVITRSYNEQFF.

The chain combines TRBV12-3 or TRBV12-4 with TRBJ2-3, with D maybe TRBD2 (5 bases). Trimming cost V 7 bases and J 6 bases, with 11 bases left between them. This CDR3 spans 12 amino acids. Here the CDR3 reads CASTLARDTQYF. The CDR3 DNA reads TGTGCCAGCACCTTAGCGAGGGATACGCAGTATTTT.

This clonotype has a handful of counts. The CDR3: CASSPQGASDTIYF. The CDR3 nucleotides are TGTGCCAGCAGCCCTCAGGGGGCCTCGGACACCATATATTTT. V usage is TRBV7-3 and J usage is TRBJ1-3; 8 bases agree with TRBD1. The CDR3 extends over 14 amino acids. CDR1 is SGHTA and CDR2 is FQGTGA in the germline V gene. J gave up 8 bases and V 5 bases, and 8 bases lay outside the gene matches.

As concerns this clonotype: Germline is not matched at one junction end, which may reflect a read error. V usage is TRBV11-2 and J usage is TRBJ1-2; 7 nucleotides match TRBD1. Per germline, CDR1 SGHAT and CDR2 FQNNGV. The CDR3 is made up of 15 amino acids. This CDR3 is CASSPRTGIENGYTF. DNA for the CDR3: TGTGCCAGCAGCCCCCGGACAGGAATAGAAAATGGCTATACCTTC.

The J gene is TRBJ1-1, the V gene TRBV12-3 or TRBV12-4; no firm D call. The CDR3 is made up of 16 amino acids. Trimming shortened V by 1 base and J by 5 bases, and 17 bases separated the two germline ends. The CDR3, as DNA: TGTGCCAGCAGTTTAGGGTCGAGGTTGATTTATACTGAAGCTTTCTTT. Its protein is CASSLGSRLIYTEAFF.

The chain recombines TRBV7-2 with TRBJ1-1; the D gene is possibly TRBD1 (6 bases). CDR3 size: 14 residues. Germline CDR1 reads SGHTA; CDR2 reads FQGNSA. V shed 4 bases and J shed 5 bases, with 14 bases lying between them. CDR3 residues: CASSSNNRVTEAFF. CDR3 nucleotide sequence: TGTGCCAGCAGCTCGAACAACAGGGTAACTGAAGCTTTCTTT.

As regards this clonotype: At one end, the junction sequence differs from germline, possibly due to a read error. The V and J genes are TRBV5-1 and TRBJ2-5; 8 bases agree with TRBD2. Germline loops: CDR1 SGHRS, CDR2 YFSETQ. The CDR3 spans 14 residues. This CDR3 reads CAGSLAGKAETQYF. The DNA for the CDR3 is TGCGCCGGCAGCTTAGCGGGGAAGGCGGAGACCCAGTACTTC.

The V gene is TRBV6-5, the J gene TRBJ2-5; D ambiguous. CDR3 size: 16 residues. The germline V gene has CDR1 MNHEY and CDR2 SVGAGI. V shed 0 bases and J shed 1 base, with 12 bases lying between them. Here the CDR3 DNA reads TGTGCCAGCAGTTACTCGAAGGTTGGGCCCCAAGAGACCCAGTACTTC. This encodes CASSYSKVGPQETQYF.

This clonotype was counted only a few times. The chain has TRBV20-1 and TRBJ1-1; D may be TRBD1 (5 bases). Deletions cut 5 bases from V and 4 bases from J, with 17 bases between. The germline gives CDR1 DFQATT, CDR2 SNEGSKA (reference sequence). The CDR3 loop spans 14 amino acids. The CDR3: CSALFTGGFTEAFF. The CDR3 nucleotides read TGCAGTGCTCTATTTACTGGGGGGTTCACTGAAGCTTTCTTT.